Reported below is one T cell receptor (beta chain). Its antigen is currently unknown. This sequence may be a read error, since a much larger clone differs from it by one base. V gave up 6 bases and J gave up 3 bases, with 10 bases separating them. Germline V gives CDR1 LGHDT, CDR2 YNNKEL (reference sequence). The CDR3 extends over 13 amino acids. The data derive from a study of T-cell reconstitution after alpha-beta-depleted transplantation in children. General study points: Two months or so post-transplant, alpha-beta T cells reportedly derived from several hundred expanded graft clones.

A TCRbeta library incorporating unique molecular identifiers was prepared. TCRdb re-derived calls from the PCR reads in MiXCR, one entry per CDR3 protein. The sample records about 150,000 distinct CDR3 sequences, over 8.5% being singletons. The rearrangement uses TRBV3-1 and TRBJ2-3; D tentatively reads TRBD1 or TRBD2 (5 bases each). The sample consisted of PBMCs, taken before TCRalphabeta/CD19-depleted stem cell transplant. The clonotype was recovered from a boy aged 2 to 9 with acute myeloid leukemia, due to receive a stem cell transplant. The chain's CDR3 is CASRDGGTDTQYF. The CDR3 bases are TGTGCCAGCAGAGATGGGGGAACAGATACGCAGTATTTT.